This T cell receptor beta chain originates from a study of T-cell reconstitution after alpha-beta-depleted transplantation in children (dated by TCRdb to about 2016). Regarding the research as a whole: Using TCR repertoire profiling, the study quantitatively followed how T-cell immune reconstitution unfolded in children after TCRalphabeta/CD19-depleted allogeneic hematopoietic cell transplantation.

Reading the label with the study, this specimen's treatment or condition is: allogeneic hematopoietic cell transplantation with graft depleted of TCRalphabeta T cells and CD19 B cells. TCRalphabeta/CD19-depleted allogeneic hematopoietic cell grafts were given to the transplant recipients, all of whom were children. Turning to this clonotype: The target of this receptor is not known. Qualities for individual bases were not recorded, and no much larger clone is one base off.

Library method: PCR. The sequencer listed for this sample is Illumina HiSeq 2500. TCR library preparation used molecular barcoding, with unique molecular identifiers applied to normalize quantification of the TCRbeta repertoire. In TCRdb, the public reads were trimmed at Q25 with fastp and aligned with MiXCR, with productive beta chains retained. Rows merge per CDR3 protein into single entries with the most common DNA and genes. For this sample the table gives fewer than 450,000 distinct CDR3 sequences, of which roughly 17% were detected only once. The ten largest clones add up to roughly 41% of the sample. The study at large found these results: In some patients, the high TCRbeta diversity seen at day 60 was put down to recipient T cells and intrathymic progenitors that had survived conditioning. The apparently early recovery of alphabetaT-cell counts about two months after transplant reportedly depended on only several hundred rapidly expanded clones that came from non-depleted graft cells. Hyperexpanded clone frequencies declined over subsequent months; after one year, T-cell counts and TCRbeta diversity were mostly attributed to newly produced T cells.

As encoded in the germline V gene (reference sequence), CDR1 is DFQATT while CDR2 is SNEGSKA. Inclusive of the bounding cysteine and phenylalanine, the CDR3 is 14 residues long. Solely the CDR3 DNA is kept, with 42 bases framed from the first base. V is reduced by 6 bases and J by 0 bases, leaving a spacing of 15 bases between them. Sequencing used PBMCs, mostly from graft donor cells, obtained 360 days after TCRalphabeta/CD19-depleted stem cell transplant. This clonotype was obtained from a male patient between 2 and 10 years old who had a stem cell transplant for acute lymphoblastic leukemia, so the T cells may come from the graft donor. The chain joins TRBV20-1 to TRBJ2-7; TRBD1 is possibly the D segment (7 matching bases). DNA sequence: TGCAGTGCCCGTGGAGGGACAGTCTCCTACGAGCAGTACTTC. The encoded protein is CSARGGTVSYEQYF.